The T cell receptor beta chain under discussion was sequenced for a study of cytomegalovirus exposure and HLA in healthy donors. Comments on this clone: Its target is not known.

Among the donors, all were healthy bone marrow donors. With V trimmed by 2 bases and J by 2 bases, 7 bases remained unmatched. Per the germline V gene, CDR1 is LNHNV and CDR2 is YYDKDF (reference sequence). The CDR3 is made up of 17 amino acids. General study points: By a later analysis, the bulk of CMV-associated TCR beta chains appeared HLA-restricted.

The PCR made use of 60 Vbeta and 13 Jbeta primers. Assay used: immunoSEQ multiplex PCR; TCRdb lists only in-frame clones, some missing. The sample shows about 94,000 clones, roughly four fifths of them seen only once. The TCR sequence derives from a human donor in good health. The sequenced material came from PBMCs. The chain uses TRBV15 and TRBJ2-1; 9 positions agree with TRBD2. The CDR3 region has the DNA TGTGCCACCAGCAGATTTGGGCTAGCGGGACCCTACAATGAGCAGTTCTTC. Translating gives CATSRFGLAGPYNEQFF.